These 10 T cell receptor beta chains were all obtained from the same sample, sequenced in a study of Graves' ophthalmopathy and Graves' hyperthyroidism. For repertoire sequencing, the TCR beta CDR3 regions were amplified from RNA transcripts. The workflow started with a first-round RT-PCR run with HTBI primers and then moved on to a second-round multiplex PCR. In TCRdb, the multiplex PCR reads were re-called with MiXCR into one record per CDR3 protein. The data show under 350,000 distinct CDR3 sequences, with roughly 15% seen just once and around an eighth held by the top ten. Sequencing input: peripheral blood. Receptors were obtained from an adult man with Graves' ophthalmopathy.

This clonotype was found many times. The chain combines TRBV4-1 with TRBJ2-7; TRBD1 matches at 8 bases. V shed 4 bases, J shed 0 bases, and the junction held 5 bases outside the gene matches. The CDR3 runs 15 residues. Germline values: CDR1 MGHRA, CDR2 YSYEKL. CDR3 DNA: TGCGCCAGCAGCCCGACAGGGGACAGCTCCTACGAGCAGTACTTC. The encoded protein is CASSPTGDSSYEQYF.

Concerning this clonotype itself: At one end, the junction sequence differs from germline, possibly due to a read error. This sequence joins TRBV12-3 or TRBV12-4 and TRBJ2-5; no clear D. The CDR3 is made up of 13 amino acids. CDR3 nucleotide sequence: TGTGCCAGGAGTTTAGGCTTCCAAGAGACTCAGTACTTC. Encoded protein: CARSLGFQETQYF.

This chain joins TRBV6-1 and TRBJ1-5; D unclear. The V gene lost 0 bases and the J gene lost 3 bases, with 6 bases spanning the gap. CDR1 is MNHNS, CDR2 SASEGT, per germline. The CDR3 spans 14 residues. The CDR3: CASSEAGHNQPQHF. In DNA, the CDR3 is TGTGCCAGCAGTGAAGCAGGGCACAATCAGCCCCAGCATTTT.

This clonotype has at least ten counts. The chain has TRBV12-3 or TRBV12-4 and TRBJ2-5; 7 nucleotides agree with TRBD1. V dropped 0 bases and J dropped 5; count of bases not matched to a gene: 3. The CDR3 loop spans 14 amino acids. The CDR3 is CASSLADREETQYF. The CDR3 nucleotides read TGTGCCAGCAGTTTAGCTGACAGGGAGGAGACCCAGTACTTC.

This clonotype was recorded many times. The V and J genes are TRBV12-3 or TRBV12-4 and TRBJ1-5, with 10 bases that match TRBD1. This CDR3 has 16 residues. The V segment lost 5 bases and the J segment 1 base; nucleotides outside the gene matches: 5. As DNA, the CDR3 is TGTGCCAGCAGTCTCCCGGGACAGGGGAGCAATCAGCCCCAGCATTTT. It specifies CASSLPGQGSNQPQHF.

This clonotype was found many times. A much larger clone is a single base away; this may be a read error. The chain recombines TRBV5-1 with TRBJ1-1; D is uncertain. Germline CDR1 reads SGHRS; CDR2 reads YFSETQ. CDR3 length: 15 amino acids. CDR3 sequence reads: CAGSQDRIEGTEAFF. The CDR3 DNA sequence: TGCGCCGGCAGCCAGGACCGCATTGAGGGCACTGAAGCTTTCTTT. The whole variable domain, remainder taken from reference TRBV5-1 and TRBJ1-1, is KAGVTQTPRYLIKTRGQQVTLSCSPISGHRSVSWYQQTPGQGLQFLFEYFSETQRNKGNFPGRFSGRQFSNSRSEMNVSTLELGDSALYLCAGSQDRIEGTEAFFGQGTRLTVV.

The table lists this clonotype with many counts. The chain uses TRBV24-1 and TRBJ1-5, with D tentatively TRBD1 (5 bases). Germline lookup yields CDR1 KGHDR and CDR2 SFDVKD. There are 14 residues in the CDR3. Trimming cost V 0 bases and J 5 bases, with 7 bases left between them. In nucleotides, the CDR3 is TGTGCCACCAGTGATTTGCAGGGCGATCAGCCCCAGCATTTT. It is translated as CATSDLQGDQPQHF.

The chain recombines TRBV7-9 with TRBJ2-5; D uncertain. V was clipped by 3 bases and J by 4 bases, with 21 bases between them. Germline-derived CDR1 and CDR2 are SEHNR and FQNEAQ (reference sequence). This CDR3 is built from 17 residues. The CDR3 DNA reads as TGTGCCAGCAGCTTGCAGGTCGGCACCCGGCGTGTAGAGACCCAGTACTTC. This translates into CASSLQVGTRRVETQYF.

The sample holds many counts of this clonotype. The chain has TRBV2 and TRBJ1-6; D unresolved. The V and J ends lost 4 bases and 7 bases respectively, with 8 bases between them. Germline V CDR1 and CDR2: SNHLY, FYNNEI. This CDR3 comprises 13 residues. The CDR3, as DNA: TGTGCCAGCAGTGCCAGTTCCAATTCACCCCTCCACTTT. Translation gives CASSASSNSPLHF.

This clonotype was observed at least ten times. The genes are TRBV28 and TRBJ2-4, with D maybe TRBD1 (6 bases). The CDR3 extends over 15 amino acids. V lost 5 bases and J 8 bases, leaving 19 bases between the germline ends. Germline loops: CDR1 MDHEN, CDR2 SYDVKM. CDR3 DNA: TGTGCCAGCAGTCCACTGTTCTTTCGGACAGACATTCAGTACTTC. It translates to CASSPLFFRTDIQYF.